The TCR beta chain described here comes from a study of brain metastases from non-small cell lung cancer (dated by TCRdb to between 2018 and 2021). Looking at the study overall: In non-small-cell lung cancer patients, the researchers characterized the immune microenvironment of brain metastases and primary tumors that had been resected as matched pairs.

The method was the immunoSEQ multiplex PCR assay. Alongside a 770-gene immune expression panel, the team sequenced the T-cell receptor beta chain repertoire. The source is immuneACCESS, and TCRdb retained only in-frame sequences with V and J called. Part of the clones is not carried over; for the studies checked, unresolved V genes explain less than half of this, and the remainder is unexplained. This sample gives thousands of clones in total; 80% to 90% of them show up just once. 6.4% of the sample comes from the top ten. As to this clone: Its recognized antigen is unknown. Base qualities are not provided; no much larger clone lies one nucleotide away.

General conclusions and limits of the study: T-cell clones were apparently expanded in under 80% of brain metastases relative to the matched primary tumors. T-cell infiltration was lower in brain metastases than in primary tumors (P < 0.001). Paired brain metastases and primary tumors largely shared TCR repertoires, although T-cell densities in the metastases were sparse.

A cohort of more than 30 patients with surgically resected non-small-cell lung cancer, for whom both primary tumor and brain metastasis specimens were available, was included. Tumor specimens were archival formalin-fixed, paraffin-embedded tissues. As encoded in the germline V gene (reference sequence), CDR1 is SGHKS while CDR2 is YYEKEE. From cysteine to phenylalanine, the CDR3 is 13 amino acids long. CDR3 DNA only is kept here, 39 bases in frame from base 1. A distance of 7 bases separates the germline ends of V and J, which lose 3 bases and 2 bases respectively. The sequencing input was primary lung tumor tissue. The cell subset or site label of this sample denotes: primary lung tumor paired with brain metastasis. The receptor chain draws on TRBV5-5 and TRBJ2-3; the D call is tentative, TRBD1 or TRBD2, as each matches 5 bases. This TCR came from a donor aged 40 or over with non-small cell lung cancer. In nucleotides, the sequence is TGTGCCAGCAGCTGGGGACCCACAGATACGCAGTATTTT. Translated, this gives CASSWGPTDTQYF. Where the CDR3 stops, the reference TRBV5-5 and TRBJ2-3 genes take over; the full variable domain is DAGVTQSPTHLIKTRGQQVTLRCSPISGHKSVSWYQQVLGQGPQFIFQYYEKEERGRGNFPDRFSARQFPNYSSELNVNALLLGDSALYLCASSWGPTDTQYFGPGTRLTVL.